This entry is about one TCR beta chain. The source of the sample is a study of blood T cell repertoires in COVID-19. Study information: Samples of COVID-19 (acute and convalescent) were obtained from the United States, Italy and Spain.

Trimming left V 2 bases short and J 1 base short, with 9 bases between. The CDR3 extends over 15 amino acids. Germline lookup yields CDR1 SGHTA and CDR2 FQGNSA. How the authors handled the data: Amplification of reference gene primers provided the estimated nucleated cell counts. Produced via immunoSEQ multiplex PCR; TCRdb's table is partial and in-frame only. That table is the source of V, J and clone size, and D and trimming were worked out from the DNA. The repertoire includes around 250,000 clones, roughly 88% of them detected once, and 2.2% sits in the top ten. The sample taken for sequencing was peripheral blood. The chain recombines TRBV7-2 with TRBJ2-1; D is possibly TRBD2 (6 bases). The source of this sequence is a man aged 25-45 years who had recovered from COVID-19. CDR3 loop: CASSLWDFSYNEQFF. The CDR3 DNA reads TGTGCCAGCAGCTTATGGGACTTTTCCTACAATGAGCAGTTCTTC.